These T cell receptor beta chains were read from a single sample in a study of OX40 agonist ivuxolimab in advanced cancers. The table came from immunoSEQ multiplex PCR; TCRdb's copy has only in-frame clones and leaves some out. This sample has some 72,000 clones, with about 84% found just once. Sequencing was performed on CD4+ or CD8+ T cells sorted from blood, taken in a trial of the OX40 agonist ivuxolimab. These receptor sequences come from an adult with an advanced solid tumor such as melanoma, head and neck, liver or kidney cancer. The CDR3 runs from the conserved cysteine through the conserved F or W. The D gene is left open where the match is weak.

CASSQGGPGRMSQHF	TRBD1	TRBV19	TRBJ1-5
CASTLSRGAWETQYF	.	TRBV7-2	TRBJ2-5
CASSPFGGASDEQYF	.	TRBV7-3	TRBJ2-7
CASSLPSGLNEQFF	TRBD2	TRBV5-1	TRBJ2-1
CASSTLTGGSPEAFF	TRBD1	TRBV9	TRBJ1-1
CASSLEPTGTQYF	.	TRBV11-2	TRBJ2-5
CATSRAPGAYEQYF	.	TRBV15	TRBJ2-7
CASIQPAGRLQPQHF	.	TRBV28	TRBJ1-5
CASSFGRGGGNQQYF	.	TRBV5-4	TRBJ2-7
CASSQTGGEQFF	.	TRBV4-1	TRBJ2-1
CASSPGGAGDYNAQFF	.	TRBV5-1	TRBJ2-1
CASSSLAGGHYEQYF	TRBD2	TRBV5-6	TRBJ2-7
CASSLGRVGNSYNSPLHF	.	TRBV5-4	TRBJ1-6